The clone carrying this TCR beta chain appeared once. What it binds is unknown. Clones were sequenced by immunoSEQ multiplex PCR, and TCRdb holds only the in-frame ones, with some missing. The repertoire includes 25,000 to 35,000 clones, 75% to 85% of them detected once, and 4% to 4.5% sits in the top ten. The source of the sample is a study of STAT5B mutations in CD4+ large granular lymphocyte leukemia. Study-level findings and limits: Roughly 27% of private leukemic clonotypes occurred rarely in other patients' non-leukemic repertoires.

The sample was CD4+ T cells from blood buffy coats. The sequence came from a human donor in good health.

The CDR3 DNA reads as TGTGCCATCAGTGCCTCGACGGGGGAGAGCTACGAGCAGTACTTC. Amino acids: CAISASTGESYEQYF. The genes are TRBV10-3 and TRBJ2-7; D is perhaps TRBD2 (6 bases). This CDR3 contains 15 residues. Germline-derived CDR1 and CDR2 are ENHRY and SYGVKD. V lost 4 bases, J lost 3 bases, and 16 bases lay in between.